A selection of T cell receptor beta chains follows, all from one sample in a study of blood T cells in healthy people across ages. TCRdb fed the 5' RACE reads into MiXCR, producing one record per CDR3 protein. In the table there are some 890,000 distinct CDR3 sequences, just under 30% of which are singletons. In addition, the sample was reused for a study of T cells of mothers and their children.

The sequencing sample was made of blood. These receptors were taken from a woman between 40 and 50 years old in good health. The CDR3 runs from the conserved cysteine through the conserved F or W. The order of the fields is clone size, D gene, J gene, V gene, CDR3 protein, CDR3 DNA. D genes are given only for firm matches. Rows may omit the clone size; those that give it use once, few, many or a size class.

few	NA	TRBJ2-1	TRBV2	CASRGTFYNEQFF	TGTGCCAGCAGGGGGACGTTCTACAATGAGCAGTTCTTC
many	TRBD2	TRBJ2-1	TRBV7-6	CASSLGGGGSYEQFF	TGTGCCAGCAGCTTGGGCGGGGGGGGTTCGTATGAGCAGTTCTTC
NA	NA	TRBJ1-6	TRBV7-6	CASSLEGMGSPLHF	TGTGCCAGCAGCTTAGAAGGGATGGGATCACCCCTCCACTTT
many	TRBD2	TRBJ2-7	TRBV4-2	CASSPGTSGGYSSEQYF	TGTGCCAGCAGCCCTGGGACTAGCGGGGGTTACTCCTCCGAGCAGTACTTC
few	NA	TRBJ1-1	TRBV6-2/TRBV6-3	CASSYTRGQMNTEAFF	TGTGCCAGCAGTTACACTAGAGGACAGATGAACACTGAAGCTTTCTTT
many	TRBD2	TRBJ2-5	TRBV20-1	CSARGTSRETQYF	TGCAGTGCTAGAGGGACTAGCAGGGAGACCCAGTACTTC
NA	NA	TRBJ1-6	TRBV20-1	CSANTISSYSSPLHF	TGCAGTGCTAATACTATCAGCTCCTATAGTTCACCCCTCCACTTT
NA	NA	TRBJ1-2	TRBV12-3/TRBV12-4	CASSLKTGGYTF	TGTGCCAGCAGTTTAAAAACAGGGGGCTACACCTTC
many	NA	TRBJ1-2	TRBV6-5	CASSYSGVYGYTF	TGTGCCAGCAGTTACTCGGGCGTCTATGGCTACACCTTC
many	TRBD1	TRBJ2-6	TRBV12-3/TRBV12-4	CASSTGEAGANVLTF	TGTGCCAGCAGCACAGGGGAAGCTGGGGCCAACGTCCTGACTTTC
few	NA	TRBJ1-2	TRBV13	CASSHGTGNYGYTF	TGTGCCAGCAGCCACGGGACGGGGAACTATGGCTACACCTTC
few	NA	TRBJ1-1	TRBV5-1	CASSFSARVGYMNTEAFF	TGCGCCAGCAGCTTCTCTGCCCGAGTCGGATATATGAACACTGAAGCTTTCTTT
NA	TRBD2	TRBJ2-1	TRBV20-1	CSAKTSGPTNEQFF	TGCAGTGCTAAGACTAGCGGGCCTACAAATGAGCAGTTCTTC
once	TRBD1	TRBJ2-2	TRBV15	CATSRVTGVTGELFF	TGTGCCACCAGCAGAGTCACAGGGGTCACCGGGGAGCTGTTTTTT
NA	NA	TRBJ1-1	TRBV20-1	CSARDLGRGSNTEAFF	TGCAGTGCTAGAGATCTGGGCAGGGGATCGAACACTGAAGCTTTCTTT
NA	NA	TRBJ1-5	TRBV5-1	CASSLGGREQPQHF	TGCGCCAGCAGCTTGGGGGGCCGAGAACAGCCCCAGCATTTT
NA	NA	TRBJ1-1	TRBV28	CASTPTGHQNTEAFF	TGTGCCAGCACCCCTACGGGACACCAGAACACTGAAGCTTTCTTT
NA	TRBD1	TRBJ2-6	TRBV28	CASRGLRTGRVSGADVLTF	TGTGCCAGCAGGGGCCTGCGGACAGGAAGAGTCTCTGGGGCCGACGTCCTGACTTTC
once	NA	TRBJ2-7	TRBV3-1	CASSPSWASHEQYF	TGTGCCAGCAGCCCTTCTTGGGCCTCCCACGAGCAGTACTTC
many	TRBD1	TRBJ2-1	TRBV4-3	CASSQLTGHEQFF	TGCGCCAGCAGCCAACTGACAGGGCATGAGCAGTTCTTC
few	NA	TRBJ2-3	TRBV5-5	CASSLDPRADTQYF	TGTGCCAGCAGCTTGGATCCCAGGGCAGATACGCAGTATTTT
NA	NA	TRBJ2-7	TRBV28	CATLAGGIVSSYEQYF	TGTGCCACCCTGGCTGGAGGAATCGTTAGCTCCTACGAGCAGTACTTC
NA	NA	TRBJ2-1	TRBV7-9	CTSSLDPGNEQFF	TGTACCAGCAGCTTAGACCCAGGGAATGAGCAGTTCTTC
NA	TRBD1	TRBJ1-1	TRBV28	CASRGMGTATEAFF	TGTGCCAGCAGGGGGATGGGGACAGCCACTGAAGCTTTCTTT
few	TRBD2	TRBJ2-2	TRBV7-3	CASSSTSGGAGGELFF	TGTGCCAGCAGCTCTACTAGCGGGGGGGCCGGCGGGGAGCTGTTTTTT
few	TRBD2	TRBJ2-3	TRBV12-3/TRBV12-4	CASRLATTDTQYF	TGTGCCAGCCGACTAGCTACCACAGATACGCAGTATTTT
few	NA	TRBJ1-1	TRBV7-9	CASSLIVMNTEAFF	TGTGCCAGCAGCTTAATCGTGATGAACACTGAAGCTTTCTTT
NA	NA	TRBJ1-5	TRBV20-1	CSAIQGQPQHF	TGCAGTGCTATTCAGGGTCAGCCCCAGCATTTT
NA	NA	TRBJ1-3	TRBV12-3/TRBV12-4	CASTTQDGSGNTIYF	TGTGCCAGCACCACCCAGGACGGCTCTGGAAACACCATATATTTT
NA	TRBD2	TRBJ2-2	TRBV3-1	CASSQAAAGANTGELFF	TGTGCCAGCAGCCAAGCTGCAGCGGGGGCGAACACCGGGGAGCTGTTTTTT
NA	TRBD2	TRBJ2-3	TRBV7-6	CASSLTPTSGGSTDTQYF	TGTGCCAGCAGCTTAACCCCGACTAGCGGGGGGAGCACAGATACGCAGTATTTT
many	TRBD1	TRBJ2-7	TRBV10-3	CAISEPGQGRSYEQYF	TGTGCCATCAGTGAGCCGGGACAGGGGCGATCCTACGAGCAGTACTTC
many	NA	TRBJ1-2	TRBV4-3	CASSQGEGFGYTF	TGCGCCAGCAGCCAAGGAGAGGGGTTCGGCTACACCTTC
NA	TRBD1	TRBJ2-7	TRBV12-3/TRBV12-4	CASRTGGTAASYEQYF	TGTGCCAGCAGAACTGGTGGGACAGCAGCCTCCTACGAGCAGTACTTC
few	TRBD1	TRBJ2-7	TRBV28	CASRLGTGIAKGYEQYF	TGTGCCAGCAGACTTGGGACAGGGATCGCGAAGGGCTACGAGCAGTACTTC
NA	NA	TRBJ1-4	TRBV12-3/TRBV12-4	CASRRGLLDANEKLFF	TGTGCCAGCAGGAGGGGACTCCTTGACGCTAATGAAAAACTGTTTTTT
many	TRBD1	TRBJ2-3	TRBV4-2	CASSETGGLGDTQYF	TGTGCCAGCAGTGAGACAGGGGGCTTAGGAGATACGCAGTATTTT
few	TRBD2	TRBJ2-3	TRBV5-1	CASSLSTSQSTDTQYF	TGCGCCAGCAGCCTATCGACTAGCCAGAGCACAGATACGCAGTATTTT
once	TRBD1	TRBJ1-5	TRBV20-1	CNARPLQLGQEVNQPQHF	TGCAATGCTAGGCCCTTACAACTCGGACAGGAGGTCAATCAGCCCCAGCATTTT
NA	NA	TRBJ2-3	TRBV5-1	CASSFRSDTQYF	TGCGCCAGCAGCTTCCGTTCAGATACGCAGTATTTT
NA	NA	TRBJ1-2	TRBV28	CASSRTRTLYGYTF	TGTGCCAGCAGCCGGACAAGGACCTTATATGGCTACACCTTC
few	NA	TRBJ1-1	TRBV29-1	CSARLGTSTEAFF	TGCAGCGCCCGTCTCGGGACCTCCACTGAAGCTTTCTTT
NA	NA	TRBJ1-2	TRBV5-1	CASSQDWTGTGGYTF	TGCGCCAGCAGCCAAGACTGGACGGGCACTGGAGGCTACACCTTC
NA	NA	TRBJ2-3	TRBV5-1	CASSLVGSYTDTQYF	TGCGCCAGCAGCTTGGTAGGCAGTTACACAGATACGCAGTATTTT
NA	NA	TRBJ1-2	TRBV2	CASSERGQGDYGYTF	TGTGCCAGCAGTGAACGCGGGCAGGGCGACTATGGCTACACCTTC
few	TRBD1	TRBJ2-7	TRBV28	CASSQGTGTSLSYEQYF	TGTGCCAGCAGCCAAGGGACAGGGACCTCCCTCTCCTACGAGCAGTACTTC
few	TRBD1	TRBJ1-2	TRBV7-9	CASTEPGQEIYDYIF	TGTGCCAGCACAGAACCGGGACAGGAGATTTATGACTACATCTTC